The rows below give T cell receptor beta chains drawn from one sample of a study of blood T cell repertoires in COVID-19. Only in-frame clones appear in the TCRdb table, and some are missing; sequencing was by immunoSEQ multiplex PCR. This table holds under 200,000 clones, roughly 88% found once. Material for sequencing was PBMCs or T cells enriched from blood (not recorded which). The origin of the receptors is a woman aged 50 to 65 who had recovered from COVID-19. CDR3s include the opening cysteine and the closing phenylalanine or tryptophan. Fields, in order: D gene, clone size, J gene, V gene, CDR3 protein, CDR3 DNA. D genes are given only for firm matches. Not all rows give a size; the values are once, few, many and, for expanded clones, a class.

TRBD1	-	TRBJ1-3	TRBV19	CASILRGRGLYTIYF	TGTGCCAGTATCCTCAGGGGCAGGGGGCTCTACACCATATATTTT
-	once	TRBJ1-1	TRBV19	CASRKLNTEAFF	TGTGCCAGTAGGAAGCTTAACACTGAAGCTTTCTTT
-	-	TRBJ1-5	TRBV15	CATSRPEGNQPQHF	TGTGCCACCAGCCGGCCGGAGGGGAATCAGCCCCAGCATTTT
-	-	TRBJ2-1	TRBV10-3	CAISESGTGGLKNNEQFF	TGTGCCATCAGTGAGTCAGGCACGGGGGGCCTCAAAAACAATGAGCAGTTCTTC
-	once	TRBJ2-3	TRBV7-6	CASSLEGRGDTQYF	TGTGCCAGCAGCTTAGAGGGCAGGGGAGATACGCAGTATTTT
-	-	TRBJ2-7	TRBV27	CASRGRKAGLHYEQYF	TGTGCCAGCAGGGGAAGGAAAGCGGGTTTGCACTACGAGCAGTACTTC
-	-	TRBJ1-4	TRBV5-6	CASSLGSHTTGLEKLFF	TGTGCCAGCAGCTTAGGCTCCCATACTACAGGTTTGGAAAAACTGTTTTTT
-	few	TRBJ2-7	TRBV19	CASSIESRMRVYEQYF	TGTGCCAGTAGTATAGAATCCAGGATGAGAGTTTACGAGCAGTACTTC
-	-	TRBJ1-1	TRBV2	CASRYQQGNTEAFF	TGTGCCAGCAGATACCAACAGGGGAACACTGAAGCTTTCTTT
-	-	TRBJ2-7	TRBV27	CASSLGQSYEQYF	TGTGCCAGCAGTCTTGGACAGAGCTACGAGCAGTACTTC
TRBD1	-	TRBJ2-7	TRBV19	CASSLAPGQAYEQYF	TGTGCCAGTAGCCTCGCACCGGGACAGGCCTACGAGCAGTACTTC
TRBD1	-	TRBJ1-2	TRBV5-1	CASSFWAGGSSGYTF	TGCGCCAGCAGCTTTTGGGCAGGGGGCTCGAGTGGCTACACCTTC
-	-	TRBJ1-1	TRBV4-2	CASSRLGGASNTEAFF	TGTGCCAGCAGCCGGTTGGGTGGAGCTTCGAACACTGAAGCTTTCTTT
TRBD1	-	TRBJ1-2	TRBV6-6	CASLRGTGNGYTF	TGTGCCAGCCTACGCGGGACAGGGAATGGCTACACCTTC
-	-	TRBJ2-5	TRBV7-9	CASSSSGETQYF	TGTGCCAGCAGCTCTTCGGGGGAGACCCAGTACTTC
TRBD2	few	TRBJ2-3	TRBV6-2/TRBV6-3	CASSTDRDYTDTQYF	TGTGCCAGCAGCACCGACCGGGACTACACAGATACGCAGTATTTT
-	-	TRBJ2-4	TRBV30	CAWGHGAGGKNIQYF	TGTGCCTGGGGGCATGGTGCCGGGGGCAAAAACATTCAGTACTTC
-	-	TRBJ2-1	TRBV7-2	CASSFRGTSYNEQFF	TGTGCCAGCAGCTTCAGGGGGACTTCCTACAATGAGCAGTTCTTC
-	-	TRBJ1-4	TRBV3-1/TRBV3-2	CASSQESTATNEKLFF	TGTGCCAGCAGCCAAGAAAGTACTGCAACTAATGAAAAACTGTTTTTT
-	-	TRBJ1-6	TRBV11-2	CASSLDSSPLHF	TGTGCCAGCAGCTTAGATTCTTCTCCCCTCCACTTT
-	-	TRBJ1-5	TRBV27	CASSSPLGGQPQHF	TGTGCCAGTTCGTCACCCCTAGGAGGACAGCCCCAGCATTTT
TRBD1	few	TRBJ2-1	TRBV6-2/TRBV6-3	CASSSTGGSYNEQFF	TGTGCCAGCAGTTCTACAGGGGGCTCCTACAATGAGCAGTTCTTC